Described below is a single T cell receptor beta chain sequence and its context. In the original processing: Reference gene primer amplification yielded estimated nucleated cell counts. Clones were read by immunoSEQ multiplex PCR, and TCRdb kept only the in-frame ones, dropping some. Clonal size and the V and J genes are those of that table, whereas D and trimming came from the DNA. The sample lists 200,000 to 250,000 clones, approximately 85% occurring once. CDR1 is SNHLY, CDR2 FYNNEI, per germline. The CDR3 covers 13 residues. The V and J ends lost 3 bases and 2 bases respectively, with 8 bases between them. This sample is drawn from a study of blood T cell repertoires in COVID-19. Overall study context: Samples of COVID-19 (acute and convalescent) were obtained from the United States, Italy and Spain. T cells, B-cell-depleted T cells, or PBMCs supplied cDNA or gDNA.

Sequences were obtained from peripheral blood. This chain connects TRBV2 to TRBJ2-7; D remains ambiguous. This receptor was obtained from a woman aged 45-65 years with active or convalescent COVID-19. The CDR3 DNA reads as TGTGCCAGCAGTGACAAGCTTCCCTACGAGCAGTACTTC. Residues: CASSDKLPYEQYF.